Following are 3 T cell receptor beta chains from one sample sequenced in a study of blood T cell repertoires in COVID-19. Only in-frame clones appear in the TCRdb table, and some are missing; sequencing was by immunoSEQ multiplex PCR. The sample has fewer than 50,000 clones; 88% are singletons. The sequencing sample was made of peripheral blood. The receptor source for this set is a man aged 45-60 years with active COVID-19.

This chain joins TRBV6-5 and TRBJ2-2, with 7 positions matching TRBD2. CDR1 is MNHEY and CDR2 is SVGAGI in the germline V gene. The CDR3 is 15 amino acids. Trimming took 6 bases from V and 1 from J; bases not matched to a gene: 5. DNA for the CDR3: TGTGCCAGCAGATACCCTAGCGGGAACACCGGGGAGCTGTTTTTT. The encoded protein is CASRYPSGNTGELFF.

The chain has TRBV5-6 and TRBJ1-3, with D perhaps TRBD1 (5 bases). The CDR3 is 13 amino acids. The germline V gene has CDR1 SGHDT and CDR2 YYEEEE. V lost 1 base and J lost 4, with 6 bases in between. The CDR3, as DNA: TGTGCCAGCAGCTTGCCAGGGGGAAACACCATATATTTT. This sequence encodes CASSLPGGNTIYF.

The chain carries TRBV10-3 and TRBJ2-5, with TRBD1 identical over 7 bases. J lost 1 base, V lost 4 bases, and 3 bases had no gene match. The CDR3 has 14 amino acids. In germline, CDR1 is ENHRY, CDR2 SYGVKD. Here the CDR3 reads CAISGDSRQETQYF. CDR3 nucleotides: TGTGCCATCAGTGGGGACAGCCGCCAAGAGACCCAGTACTTC.